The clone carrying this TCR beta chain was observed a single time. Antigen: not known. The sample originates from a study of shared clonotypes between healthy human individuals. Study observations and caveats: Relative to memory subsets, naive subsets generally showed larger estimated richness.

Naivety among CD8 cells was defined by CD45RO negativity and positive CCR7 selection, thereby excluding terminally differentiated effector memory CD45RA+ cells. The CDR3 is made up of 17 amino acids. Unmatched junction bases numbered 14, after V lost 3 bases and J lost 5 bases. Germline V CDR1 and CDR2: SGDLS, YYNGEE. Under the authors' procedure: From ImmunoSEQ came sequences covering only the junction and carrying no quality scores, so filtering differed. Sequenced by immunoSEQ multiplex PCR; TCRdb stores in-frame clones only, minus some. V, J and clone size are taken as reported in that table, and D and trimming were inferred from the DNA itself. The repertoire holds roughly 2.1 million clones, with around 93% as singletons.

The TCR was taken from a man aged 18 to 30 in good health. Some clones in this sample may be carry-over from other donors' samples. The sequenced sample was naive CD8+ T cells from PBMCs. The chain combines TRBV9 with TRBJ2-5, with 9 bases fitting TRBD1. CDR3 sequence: CASSEGIWTGEGETQYF. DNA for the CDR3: TGTGCCAGCAGCGAGGGGATATGGACAGGGGAGGGCGAGACCCAGTACTTC. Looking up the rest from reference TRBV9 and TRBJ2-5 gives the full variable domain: DSGVTQTPKHLITATGQRVTLRCSPRSGDLSVYWYQQSLDQGLQFLIQYYNGEERAKGNILERFSAQQFPDLHSELNLSSLELGDSALYFCASSEGIWTGEGETQYFGPGTRLLVL.